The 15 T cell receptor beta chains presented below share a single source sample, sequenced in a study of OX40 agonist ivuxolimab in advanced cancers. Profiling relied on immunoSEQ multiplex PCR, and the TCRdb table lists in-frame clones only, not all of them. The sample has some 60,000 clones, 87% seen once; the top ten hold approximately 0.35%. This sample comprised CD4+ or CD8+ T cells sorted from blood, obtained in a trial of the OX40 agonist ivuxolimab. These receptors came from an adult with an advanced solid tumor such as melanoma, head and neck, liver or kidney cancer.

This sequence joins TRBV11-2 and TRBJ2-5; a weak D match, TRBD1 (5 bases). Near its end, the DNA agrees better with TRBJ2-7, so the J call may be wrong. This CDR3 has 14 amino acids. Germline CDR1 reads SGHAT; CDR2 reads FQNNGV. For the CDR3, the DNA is TGTGCCAGCAGCTTAAACCAGGGCCCCTACGAGCAGTACTTC. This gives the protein CASSLNQGPYEQYF.

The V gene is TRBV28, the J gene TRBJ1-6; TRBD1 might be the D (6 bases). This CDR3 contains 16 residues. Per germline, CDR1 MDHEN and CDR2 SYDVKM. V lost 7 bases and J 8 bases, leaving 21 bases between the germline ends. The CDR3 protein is CASKENSGGMDSPLHF. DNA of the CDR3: TGTGCCAGCAAAGAAAACAGCGGGGGCATGGATTCACCCCTCCACTTT.

The chain's CDR3 is CASSKSGSWNHGELFF. The CDR3 DNA reads TGCGCCAGCTCGAAATCGGGCAGTTGGAACCACGGGGAGCTGTTTTTT. The chain is built from TRBV10-1 and TRBJ2-2; D unclear. The V end lost 8 bases, the J end lost 7 bases, and 23 bases lay between the germline ends. The CDR3 is 16 amino acids. Germline V gene data show CDR1 as WNHNN and CDR2 as SYGVQD (reference sequence).

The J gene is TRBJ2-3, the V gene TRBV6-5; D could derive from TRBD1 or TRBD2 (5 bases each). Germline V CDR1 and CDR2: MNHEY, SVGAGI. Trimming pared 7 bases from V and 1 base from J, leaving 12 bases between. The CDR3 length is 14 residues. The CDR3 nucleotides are TGTGCCAGCATGAGGGGCAAGGGCACAGATACGCAGTATTTT. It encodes CASMRGKGTDTQYF.

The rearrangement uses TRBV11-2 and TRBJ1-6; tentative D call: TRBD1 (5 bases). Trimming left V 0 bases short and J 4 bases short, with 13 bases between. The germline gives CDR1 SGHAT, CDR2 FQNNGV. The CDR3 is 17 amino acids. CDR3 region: CASSLDQGVGYNSPLHF. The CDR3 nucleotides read TGTGCCAGCAGCTTAGATCAGGGTGTCGGGTATAATTCACCCCTCCACTTT.

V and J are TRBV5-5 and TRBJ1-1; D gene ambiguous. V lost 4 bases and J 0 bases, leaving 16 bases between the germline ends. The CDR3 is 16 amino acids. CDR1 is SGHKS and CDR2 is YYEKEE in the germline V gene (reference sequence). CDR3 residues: CASSPDLRFMNTEAFF. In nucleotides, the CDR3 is TGTGCCAGCAGCCCAGACCTCCGATTCATGAACACTGAAGCTTTCTTT.

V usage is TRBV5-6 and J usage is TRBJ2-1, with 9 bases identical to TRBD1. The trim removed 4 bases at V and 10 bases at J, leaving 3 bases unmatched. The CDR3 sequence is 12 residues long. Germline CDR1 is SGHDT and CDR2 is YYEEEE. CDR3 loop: CASSRDREEQFF. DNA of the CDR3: TGTGCCAGCAGCCGGGACAGGGAAGAGCAGTTCTTC.

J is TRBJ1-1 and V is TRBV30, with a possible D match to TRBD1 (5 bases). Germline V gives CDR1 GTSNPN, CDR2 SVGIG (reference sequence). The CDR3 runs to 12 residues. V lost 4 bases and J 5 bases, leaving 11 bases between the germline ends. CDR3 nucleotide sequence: TGTGCCTGGACGACGGGGGGGACTGAAGCTTTCTTT. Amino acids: CAWTTGGTEAFF.

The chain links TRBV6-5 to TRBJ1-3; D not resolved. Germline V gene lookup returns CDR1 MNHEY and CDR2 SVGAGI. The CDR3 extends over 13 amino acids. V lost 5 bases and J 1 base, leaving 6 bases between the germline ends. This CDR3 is CASSMVSGNTIYF. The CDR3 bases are TGTGCCAGCAGTATGGTTTCTGGAAACACCATATATTTT.

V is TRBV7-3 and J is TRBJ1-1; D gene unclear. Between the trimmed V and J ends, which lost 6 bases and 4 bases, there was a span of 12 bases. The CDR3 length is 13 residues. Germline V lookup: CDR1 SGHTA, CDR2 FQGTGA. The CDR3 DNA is TGTGCCAGCAGTGCCTCGCTTGGCACTGAAGCTTTCTTT. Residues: CASSASLGTEAFF.

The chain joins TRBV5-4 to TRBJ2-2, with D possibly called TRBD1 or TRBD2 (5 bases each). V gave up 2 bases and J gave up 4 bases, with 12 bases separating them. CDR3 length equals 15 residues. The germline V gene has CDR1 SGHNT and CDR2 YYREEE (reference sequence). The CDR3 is CASSLLGGSTGELFF. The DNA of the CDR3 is TGTGCCAGCAGCTTACTTGGGGGTAGCACCGGGGAGCTGTTTTTT.

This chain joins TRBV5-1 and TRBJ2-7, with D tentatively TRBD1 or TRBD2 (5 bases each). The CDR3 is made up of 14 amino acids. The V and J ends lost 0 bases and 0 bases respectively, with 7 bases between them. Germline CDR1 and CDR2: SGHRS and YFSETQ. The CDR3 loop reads CASSLDGGSYEQYF. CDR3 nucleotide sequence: TGCGCCAGCAGCTTGGATGGGGGCTCCTACGAGCAGTACTTC.

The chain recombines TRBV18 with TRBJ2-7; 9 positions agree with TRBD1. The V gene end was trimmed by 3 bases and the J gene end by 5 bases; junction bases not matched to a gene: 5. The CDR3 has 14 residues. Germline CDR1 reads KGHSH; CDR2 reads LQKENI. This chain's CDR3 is CASSPGTGSHEQYF. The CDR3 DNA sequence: TGTGCCAGCTCACCCGGGACAGGGTCCCACGAGCAGTACTTC.

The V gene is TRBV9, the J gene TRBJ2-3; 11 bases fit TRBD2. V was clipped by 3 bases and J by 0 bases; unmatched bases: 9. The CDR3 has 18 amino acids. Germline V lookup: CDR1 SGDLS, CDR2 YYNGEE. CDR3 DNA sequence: TGTGCCAGCAGCGCAGGGACTAGCGGAACTACTAGCACAGATACGCAGTATTTT. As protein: CASSAGTSGTTSTDTQYF.

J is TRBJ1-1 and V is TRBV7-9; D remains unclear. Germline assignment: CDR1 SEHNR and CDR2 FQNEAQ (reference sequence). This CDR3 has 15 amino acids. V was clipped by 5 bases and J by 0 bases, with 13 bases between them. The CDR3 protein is CASSQVATVNTEAFF. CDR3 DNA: TGTGCCAGCAGCCAAGTAGCGACGGTGAACACTGAAGCTTTCTTT.